The 28 T cell receptor beta chains given below trace back to one sample, sequenced in a study of blood T cell repertoires in COVID-19. The repertoire was sequenced with immunoSEQ multiplex PCR; TCRdb's copy has only in-frame clones and lacks some. The table records a few hundred thousand clones, about 86% of them present only once. The source material was peripheral blood. Source of these receptors: a woman in her thirties who had recovered from COVID-19.

V usage is TRBV5-8 and J usage is TRBJ1-1; TRBD1 agrees at 10 bases. J lost 1 base, V lost 3 bases, and 3 bases had no gene match. From germline, CDR1 is SGHTS and CDR2 YDEGEE. The CDR3 length is 15 residues. The DNA for the CDR3 is TGTGCCAGCAGCTACCGGGACAGGGGGAACACTGAAGCTTTCTTT. Encoded protein: CASSYRDRGNTEAFF.

V gene TRBV18 combines with J gene TRBJ1-3; 8 bases align to TRBD1. The germline CDR1 and CDR2 sequences are KGHSH and LQKENI. This CDR3 region has 15 residues. J gave up 7 bases and V 3 bases, and 8 bases lay outside the gene matches. Written as DNA, the CDR3 is TGTGCCAGCTCACCGACAGGGGAGATAGGGAACACCATATATTTT. It encodes CASSPTGEIGNTIYF.

This chain connects TRBV27 to TRBJ2-2; no reliable D call. The V gene lost 4 bases and the J gene lost 3 bases, with 3 bases spanning the gap. The germline V gene has CDR1 MNHEY and CDR2 SMNVEV (reference sequence). The CDR3 spans 12 residues. In nucleotides, the CDR3 is TGTGCCAGCAGTTCGGACACCGGGGAGCTGTTTTTT. Its translation is CASSSDTGELFF.

This clone has just one count. This chain uses TRBV25-1 with TRBJ1-5; maybe TRBD1 (6 bases). This CDR3 comprises 15 residues. From germline, CDR1 is MGHDK and CDR2 SYGVNS. V dropped 3 bases and J dropped 3 bases, with 12 bases sitting between them. CDR3 in amino acids: CASSDSGQHNQPQHF. The CDR3 DNA reads as TGTGCCAGCAGTGATTCGGGACAACACAATCAGCCCCAGCATTTT.

The chain is built from TRBV7-2 and TRBJ2-7, with D maybe TRBD2 (6 bases). The length of the CDR3 is 17 residues. Germline values: CDR1 SGHTA, CDR2 FQGNSA. V gave up 4 bases and J gave up 0 bases, with 19 bases separating them. The CDR3 nucleotides are TGTGCCAGCAGCTCCTCTGTTGTGGGGGGTTCCTCCTACGAGCAGTACTTC. Residues: CASSSSVVGGSSYEQYF.

V usage is TRBV5-5 and J usage is TRBJ2-5; D remains unclear. The CDR3 sequence is 14 residues long. CDR1 SGHKS and CDR2 YYEKEE come from the germline V gene (reference sequence). The V end lost 2 bases, the J end lost 1 base, and 9 bases lay between the germline ends. The CDR3 sequence: CASSFLTAQETQYF. The DNA for the CDR3 is TGTGCCAGCAGCTTTCTTACAGCCCAAGAGACCCAGTACTTC. Based on the CDR3 plus reference TRBV5-5 and TRBJ2-5, the full variable domain is DAGVTQSPTHLIKTRGQQVTLRCSPISGHKSVSWYQQVLGQGPQFIFQYYEKEERGRGNFPDRFSARQFPNYSSELNVNALLLGDSALYLCASSFLTAQETQYFGPGTRLLVL.

This chain uses TRBV7-2 with TRBJ2-3; the match to TRBD1 covers 7 bases. The CDR3 extends over 13 amino acids. Germline lookup yields CDR1 SGHTA and CDR2 FQGNSA. V shed 5 bases and J 6 bases; nucleotides not matched to a gene: 5. The CDR3 bases are TGTGCCAGCAGCGCTGACAGGGATGATACGCAGTATTTT. Protein sequence: CASSADRDDTQYF.

V is TRBV2 and J is TRBJ1-2; a weak D match, TRBD1 (6 bases). The CDR3 is 14 amino acids. Per germline, CDR1 SNHLY and CDR2 FYNNEI. V lost 5 bases and J lost 5, with 15 bases in between. The chain's CDR3 is CASSQIGQQYGYTF. The CDR3 region has the DNA TGTGCCAGCAGTCAGATTGGACAGCAGTATGGCTACACCTTC.

The chain employs TRBV6-1 and TRBJ1-1; D call uncertain. Trimming removed 2 bases from V and 4 bases from J, with 8 bases in between. This CDR3 has 13 amino acids. Germline V gives CDR1 MNHNS, CDR2 SASEGT. In DNA, the CDR3 is TGTGCCAGCAGTGAACGGCGGTCCACTGAAGCTTTCTTT. It specifies CASSERRSTEAFF.

A note on this clone: The same CDR3 also results from other DNA sequences found in this sample. The CDR3 here is CASSLEASGTDTQYF. The CDR3, as DNA: TGCGCCAGCAGCTTGGAGGCTAGCGGCACAGATACGCAGTATTTT. V usage is TRBV5-1 and J usage is TRBJ2-3; maybe TRBD2 (6 bases). CDR1 and CDR2 from the germline V gene are SGHRS and YFSETQ. The V gene lost 0 bases and the J gene lost 1 base, with 9 bases spanning the gap. CDR3 length: 15 residues.

The CDR3 protein is CALGRGAAYNEQFF. CDR3 bases: TGTGCCTTGGGCCGGGGGGCTGCCTACAATGAGCAGTTCTTC. V and J are TRBV5-4 and TRBJ2-1; possible D gene TRBD2, 7 bases. The V gene lost 10 bases and the J gene lost 2 bases, with 16 bases spanning the gap. Germline V lookup: CDR1 SGHNT, CDR2 YYREEE (reference sequence). This CDR3 contains 14 residues.

This sequence joins TRBV6-5 and TRBJ2-7; 9 bases are shared with TRBD1. The V and J ends lost 6 bases and 0 bases, in that order; junction bases with no gene match: 6. The CDR3 extends over 15 amino acids. Per the germline V gene, CDR1 is MNHEY and CDR2 is SVGAGI. Here the CDR3 reads CASRIQTGGSYEQYF. CDR3 nucleotides: TGTGCCAGCAGAATTCAGACAGGGGGCTCCTACGAGCAGTACTTC.

Written as DNA, the CDR3 is TGTGCCAGTAGTACAGGGAAAAATGAGCAGTTCTTC. This translates into CASSTGKNEQFF. The V gene is TRBV19, the J gene TRBJ2-1; D possibly corresponds to TRBD1 (5 bases). Trimming left V 4 bases short and J 7 bases short, with 8 bases between. CDR1 and CDR2 (germline): LNHDA, SQIVND (reference sequence). The CDR3 covers 12 residues.

The rearrangement joins TRBV5-1 to TRBJ2-5, with TRBD2 matching 10 bases. There are 16 residues in the CDR3. V trimming: 0 bases; J trimming: 0 bases; junction bases outside the gene matches: 2. Germline lookup yields CDR1 SGHRS and CDR2 YFSETQ. CDR3 sequence (DNA): TGCGCCAGCAGCTTGGTGCTAGCGGGGGACCAAGAGACCCAGTACTTC. Its protein product is CASSLVLAGDQETQYF.

The rearrangement links TRBV10-1 to TRBJ1-1, with D unresolved. CDR3 length: 15 residues. The V gene's germline CDR1 is WNHNN and CDR2 SYGVQD (reference sequence). Between the trimmed V and J ends, which lost 3 bases and 0 bases, there was a span of 11 bases. CDR3 protein: CASSDGVGMNTEAFF. The CDR3 DNA follows: TGCGCCAGCAGTGATGGGGTCGGGATGAACACTGAAGCTTTCTTT.

The V and J genes are TRBV7-2 and TRBJ2-7, with D perhaps TRBD1 (6 bases). V shed 1 base and J shed 2 bases, with 9 bases lying between them. The CDR3 has 14 residues. CDR1 and CDR2 from the germline V gene are SGHTA and FQGNSA. CDR3 coding DNA: TGTGCCAGCAGCTTAGTGTGGGACACCTACGAGCAGTACTTC. It codes for CASSLVWDTYEQYF.

This chain uses TRBV6-6 with TRBJ2-5, with 10 bases aligning to TRBD1. J lost 5 bases, V lost 5 bases, and 11 bases had no gene match. Germline CDR1 reads MNHNY; CDR2 reads SVGAGI (reference sequence). The CDR3 sequence is 16 residues long. The CDR3 is CASSPARQGATETQYF. Written as DNA, the CDR3 is TGTGCCAGCAGTCCCGCTCGACAGGGGGCGACGGAGACCCAGTACTTC.

The sample holds one count of this clone. The chain links TRBV5-1 to TRBJ2-3; a possible D gene is TRBD2 (6 bases). Germline V CDR1 and CDR2: SGHRS, YFSETQ. This CDR3 has 14 amino acids. Trimming pared 0 bases from V and 5 bases from J, leaving 10 bases between. The CDR3 region is CASSLEWREDTQYF. The DNA for the CDR3 is TGCGCCAGCAGCTTGGAATGGCGGGAAGATACGCAGTATTTT.

V is TRBV10-3 and J is TRBJ1-1; D is unresolved. V was cut by 0 bases and J by 7 bases, with 9 bases left in between. There are 13 residues in the CDR3. Germline values: CDR1 ENHRY, CDR2 SYGVKD. The CDR3: CAISESNGNEAFF. For the CDR3, the DNA is TGTGCCATCAGTGAGTCGAACGGGAATGAAGCTTTCTTT.

The chain is built from TRBV29-1 and TRBJ2-2; D not resolved. The V gene's germline CDR1 is SQVTM and CDR2 ANQGSEA. The V end was cut by 3 bases, the J end by 6 bases, with 8 bases between. This CDR3 spans 12 amino acids. The CDR3 DNA follows: TGCAGCGTTGACCTTTTTTCCGGGGAGCTGTTTTTT. It encodes CSVDLFSGELFF.

V and J are TRBV2 and TRBJ1-5; a weak D match, TRBD1 (5 bases). V was shortened by 2 bases and J by 4 bases, with 12 bases between the two germline ends. CDR1 and CDR2 (germline): SNHLY, FYNNEI. This CDR3 region has 15 residues. The CDR3 DNA follows: TGTGCCAGCAGTGAATCCGGGGGGGGGAATCAGCCCCAGCATTTT. It translates to CASSESGGGNQPQHF.

J is TRBJ2-3 and V is TRBV5-4; 7 bases are shared with TRBD1. This CDR3 has 15 amino acids. Trimming at V came to 0 bases and at J to 2 bases, leaving 3 bases not matched to a gene. From germline, CDR1 is SGHNT and CDR2 YYREEE (reference sequence). The CDR3 nucleotides read TGTGCCAGCAGCTTGGGGACAGGATACACAGATACGCAGTATTTT. It translates to CASSLGTGYTDTQYF.

The chain combines TRBV4-1 with TRBJ1-2; 7 bases align to TRBD1. This CDR3 has 15 amino acids. Per germline, CDR1 MGHRA and CDR2 YSYEKL. Trimming at V came to 1 base and at J to 3 bases, leaving 5 bases not matched to a gene. CDR3 residues: CASSQGDRVDYGYTF. The DNA for the CDR3 is TGCGCCAGCAGCCAAGGCGACAGGGTCGACTATGGCTACACCTTC.

The chain couples TRBV2 to TRBJ1-2, with 10 bases fitting TRBD1. The ends lost 6 bases at V and 4 bases at J; junction bases unmatched: 11. Germline CDR1 and CDR2: SNHLY and FYNNEI. The CDR3 is 16 residues long. CDR3: CASSDRGPYGGYGYTF. CDR3 DNA: TGTGCCAGCAGCGACAGGGGGCCATATGGGGGCTATGGCTACACCTTC.

The genes are TRBV9 and TRBJ2-1; perhaps TRBD1 as D (6 bases). The V end lost 4 bases, the J end lost 10 bases, and 27 bases lay between the germline ends. The germline gives CDR1 SGDLS, CDR2 YYNGEE. The length of the CDR3 is 17 residues. DNA for the CDR3: TGTGCCAGCAGCTCGCACCCCCAAGGGGGAGAAAGAGGAGAGCAGTTCTTC. Its translation is CASSSHPQGGERGEQFF.

The rearrangement joins TRBV19 to TRBJ2-1, with 14 bases identical to TRBD2. V gave up 3 bases and J gave up 0 bases; unmatched junction bases: 4. Germline loops: CDR1 LNHDA, CDR2 SQIVND (reference sequence). This CDR3 has 18 residues. As DNA, the CDR3 is TGTGCCAGTAGTATTCTCGGGACTAGCGGGGGCTCCTACAATGAGCAGTTCTTC. Translated: CASSILGTSGGSYNEQFF.

The rearrangement joins TRBV28 to TRBJ2-6; a possible D gene is TRBD2 (6 bases). V dropped 2 bases and J dropped 4 bases, with 15 bases sitting between them. The CDR3 extends over 17 amino acids. CDR1 and CDR2 (germline): MDHEN, SYDVKM. CDR3 DNA: TGTGCCAGCAGTTTAGCGGGGATGAGGTCCGGGGCCAACGTCCTGACTTTC. Its translation is CASSLAGMRSGANVLTF.

The chain joins TRBV27 to TRBJ1-3; 8 nucleotides align to TRBD1. V was pared by 5 bases and J by 3 bases, with 6 bases of the junction left unmatched. This CDR3 comprises 15 residues. Per the germline V gene, CDR1 is MNHEY and CDR2 is SMNVEV (reference sequence). Here the CDR3 reads CASSPQGAYGNTIYF. The DNA of the CDR3 is TGTGCCAGCAGTCCCCAGGGGGCGTATGGAAACACCATATATTTT.